Following are 28 T cell receptor beta chains from one sample sequenced in a study of cytomegalovirus exposure and HLA in healthy donors. It was with 60 Vbeta and 13 Jbeta primers that the PCR ran. Profiled with immunoSEQ multiplex PCR; TCRdb holds only in-frame clones, not every one. The sample carries about 110,000 clones, more than 65% recorded once. The source material was PBMCs. All receptors come from a man between 25 and 39 years old in good health and CMV-seronegative.

The chain recombines TRBV19 with TRBJ2-7; a possible D gene is TRBD1 (6 bases). This CDR3 spans 15 amino acids. Germline assignment: CDR1 LNHDA and CDR2 SQIVND (reference sequence). Trimming shortened V by 2 bases and J by 3 bases, and 14 bases separated the two germline ends. The CDR3, as DNA: TGTGCCAGTAGTATAACCGTACAGGGAAACTACGAGCAGTACTTC. Its protein product is CASSITVQGNYEQYF.

The chain has TRBV5-1 and TRBJ2-3; D perhaps matches TRBD2 (5 bases). The CDR3 spans 15 residues. With 5 bases removed from V and 3 bases from J, the gap between germline ends came to 16 bases. CDR1 SGHRS and CDR2 YFSETQ come from the germline V gene. The DNA for the CDR3 is TGCGCCAGCAGTGTAGGCAGCGGCGATACAGATACGCAGTATTTT. Its translation: CASSVGSGDTDTQYF.

This clone was recorded a few times. J is TRBJ2-1 and V is TRBV4-2, with D perhaps matching TRBD2 (6 bases). Germline V gene sequence: CDR1 LGHNA, CDR2 YNFKEQ. The CDR3 spans 16 residues. Trimming removed 4 bases from V and 0 bases from J, with 13 bases in between. The CDR3 region has the DNA TGTGCCAGCAGCCGTGGCGGGACGAGCTCCTACAATGAGCAGTTCTTC. It is translated as CASSRGGTSSYNEQFF.

V usage is TRBV6-6 and J usage is TRBJ2-5; D unclear. The J call may be faulty, since TRBJ2-7 better matches the DNA end. Germline values: CDR1 MNHNY, CDR2 SVGAGI (reference sequence). The CDR3 is 11 amino acids. The CDR3 bases are TGTGCCACCGCAAGCTCCTACGAGCAGTACTTC. This gives the protein CATASSYEQYF.

This clone was found once. CDR3: CASIRGGNSGNTIYF. For the CDR3, the DNA is TGTGCCAGCATAAGGGGCGGGAACTCTGGAAACACCATATATTTT. The chain has TRBV2 and TRBJ1-3; weak D call: TRBD1 (5 bases). CDR3 length equals 15 residues. CDR1 is SNHLY, CDR2 FYNNEI, per germline. Trimming removed 7 bases at V and 0 bases at J, with 13 bases between.

The CDR3 sequence is CASKRWSSGYEQYF. CDR3 DNA sequence: TGTGCCAGCAAAAGGTGGTCTAGCGGCTACGAGCAGTACTTC. J is TRBJ2-7 and V is TRBV28, with 7 nucleotides matching TRBD2. J lost 3 bases, V lost 7 bases, and 9 bases had no gene match. Germline loops: CDR1 MDHEN, CDR2 SYDVKM. The CDR3 consists of 14 residues.

This chain connects TRBV7-8 to TRBJ2-4; the D gene is possibly TRBD2 (5 bases). CDR1 and CDR2 (germline): SGHVS, FQNEAQ. This CDR3 region has 17 residues. Trimming took 5 bases from V and 0 from J, leaving 17 bases between them. The CDR3 loop reads CASSASRAELAKNIQYF. The CDR3 nucleotides are TGTGCCAGCAGCGCATCTAGAGCGGAATTAGCCAAAAACATTCAGTACTTC.

J is TRBJ2-3 and V is TRBV9; 8 positions agree with TRBD2. V trimming: 4 bases; J trimming: 5 bases; junction bases outside the gene matches: 6. The CDR3 extends over 14 amino acids. CDR1 and CDR2 (germline): SGDLS, YYNGEE. Here the CDR3 DNA reads TGTGCCAGCAGCTCATTAGCGGGGTTAGATACGCAGTATTTT. Translation: CASSSLAGLDTQYF.

This clone was seen a few times. This chain uses TRBV4-3 with TRBJ2-7; D might be TRBD1 (5 bases). There are 16 residues in the CDR3. Trimming removed 0 bases at V and 0 bases at J, with 12 bases between. The germline CDR1 and CDR2 sequences are LGHNA and YSLEER. CDR3 bases: TGCGCCAGCAGCCAAGAACAGGTAAAAAGCTCCTACGAGCAGTACTTC. Residues: CASSQEQVKSSYEQYF.

This rearrangement joins TRBV7-9 to TRBJ1-2; 7 nucleotides align to TRBD1. CDR1 is SEHNR, CDR2 FQNEAQ, per germline (reference sequence). The CDR3 consists of 15 residues. The V gene end was trimmed by 1 base and the J gene end by 6 bases; junction bases not matched to a gene: 8. The CDR3 DNA is TGTGCCAGCAGCTTAGTCGAGGGACAGAGGGATGGCTACACCTTC. It yields the protein CASSLVEGQRDGYTF.

The gene calls are TRBV11-1 and TRBJ2-5; 9 nucleotides agree with TRBD1. The DNA end is a closer match to TRBJ2-7, so the J assignment may be wrong. Germline assignment: CDR1 SGHAT and CDR2 FQDESV (reference sequence). The CDR3 loop spans 14 amino acids. The CDR3 sequence is CASSPGTGRNEQYF. CDR3 in DNA: TGTGCCAGCAGCCCGGGGACAGGGAGGAACGAGCAGTACTTC.

This clone came up a few times. CDR3 coding DNA: TGTGCCAGCAGGCCGGGACTAGTGCTGTTCTTC. As protein: CASRPGLVLFF. The chain has TRBV7-6 and TRBJ2-1, with TRBD2 matching 8 bases. The CDR3 covers 11 residues. V shed 6 bases, J shed 15 bases, and the junction held 7 bases outside the gene matches. Germline loops: CDR1 SGHVS, CDR2 FNYEAQ.

This chain uses TRBV7-2 with TRBJ2-5, with 7 bases aligning to TRBD1. The tail of the sequence fits TRBJ2-7 better, so the J call may be wrong. CDR1 SGHTA and CDR2 FQGNSA come from the germline V gene. The length of the CDR3 is 12 residues. The CDR3 DNA follows: TGTGCCAGCGGGGACAGCTCCTACGAGCAGTACTTC. It is translated as CASGDSSYEQYF.

The chain carries TRBV29-1 and TRBJ2-2, with TRBD2 matching 12 bases. With 7 bases clipped from V and 2 bases from J, the junction kept 5 bases outside the gene matches. Germline loops: CDR1 SQVTM, CDR2 ANQGSEA. The CDR3 contains 15 residues. The CDR3 DNA reads TGCAGCGGATCCGGACTAGCGGGAAACACCGGGGAGCTGTTTTTT. Its protein is CSGSGLAGNTGELFF.

V and J are TRBV11-2 and TRBJ1-4; 10 nucleotides line up with TRBD1. The germline V gene encodes CDR1 SGHAT and CDR2 FQNNGV. CDR3 length: 16 amino acids. Trimming took 3 bases from V and 9 from J; bases not matched to a gene: 10. The CDR3 nucleotides read TGTGCCAGCAGCTTGTCCCAGGGACAGGGGTTGAAAAAACTGTTTTTT. It is translated as CASSLSQGQGLKKLFF.

This clone has more than one count but fewer than ten. V gene TRBV5-1 combines with J gene TRBJ2-5, with 9 bases aligning to TRBD1. The CDR3 has 17 residues. CDR1 SGHRS and CDR2 YFSETQ come from the germline V gene. V trimming: 4 bases; J trimming: 5 bases; junction bases outside the gene matches: 15. CDR3 sequence (DNA): TGCGCCAGCAGCCGACAGCCGGGACAGGGCGTCGGGGAGACCCAGTACTTC. It translates to CASSRQPGQGVGETQYF.

The chain joins TRBV6-1 to TRBJ1-5; D gene unclear. Germline V CDR1 and CDR2: MNHNS, SASEGT. Trimming stripped 8 bases from V and 6 bases from J, with 14 bases between. This CDR3 is built from 13 residues. CDR3 sequence (DNA): TGTGCCAGCGGACGGGGTGTGGGTCAGCCCCAGCATTTT. It is translated as CASGRGVGQPQHF.

The rearrangement uses TRBV5-1 and TRBJ1-1; D gene unclear. The V end was cut by 7 bases, the J end by 5 bases, with 18 bases between. The CDR3 covers 14 residues. Germline V gene data show CDR1 as SGHRS and CDR2 as YFSETQ. The CDR3: CASGNDPGETEAFF. The CDR3, as DNA: TGCGCCAGCGGCAACGACCCTGGGGAGACTGAAGCTTTCTTT.

This clone was detected only a few times. DNA for the CDR3: TGTGCCAGCAGTGAAAACAGGAAGTACGAGCAGTACTTC. It specifies CASSENRKYEQYF. The rearrangement links TRBV6-1 to TRBJ2-7; D might be TRBD1 (5 bases). The V and J ends lost 2 bases and 4 bases respectively, with 9 bases between them. This CDR3 is 13 amino acids long. The germline V gene encodes CDR1 MNHNS and CDR2 SASEGT.

The rearrangement uses TRBV7-9 and TRBJ2-7; 9 bases align to TRBD1. Trimming took 4 bases from V and 3 from J; bases not matched to a gene: 7. CDR1 and CDR2 (germline): SEHNR, FQNEAQ (reference sequence). The CDR3 is made up of 15 amino acids. CDR3 amino acids: CASSSPRDRDYEQYF. In DNA, the CDR3 is TGTGCCAGCAGCTCCCCCCGGGACAGGGACTACGAGCAGTACTTC.

The chain uses TRBV7-9 and TRBJ2-1; 7 bases are shared with TRBD2. The V gene end was trimmed by 1 base and the J gene end by 5 bases; junction bases not matched to a gene: 14. The CDR3 extends over 18 amino acids. Germline assignment: CDR1 SEHNR and CDR2 FQNEAQ (reference sequence). The CDR3 DNA reads as TGTGCCAGCAGCTTAGTCAATTGGTGGGAGGGCCACAACAATGAGCAGTTCTTC. Protein sequence: CASSLVNWWEGHNNEQFF. Supplemented by reference TRBV7-9 and TRBJ2-1, the full variable domain reads DTGVSQNPRHKITKRGQNVTFRCDPISEHNRLYWYRQTLGQGPEFLTYFQNEAQLEKSRLLSDRFSAERPKGSFSTLEIQRTEQGDSAMYLCASSLVNWWEGHNNEQFFGPGTRLTVL.

V gene TRBV4-2 combines with J gene TRBJ2-2, with D maybe TRBD1 (5 bases). This CDR3 spans 15 amino acids. Germline V gene sequence: CDR1 LGHNA, CDR2 YNFKEQ. V was clipped by 0 bases and J by 5 bases, with 10 bases between them. The CDR3 DNA sequence: TGTGCCAGCAGCCAAGATCGTCAGGGAACCGGGGAGCTGTTTTTT. Translating it yields CASSQDRQGTGELFF.

The J gene is TRBJ1-3, the V gene TRBV7-6; no firm D call. Germline V gene data show CDR1 as SGHVS and CDR2 as FNYEAQ. The CDR3 has 15 residues. With 1 base removed from V and 4 bases from J, the gap between germline ends came to 11 bases. The CDR3 bases are TGTGCCAGCAGCTTAGTTCCATTGGCCGGAAACACCATATATTTT. Translated, it gives CASSLVPLAGNTIYF.

This clone showed up just a few times. The V and J genes are TRBV28 and TRBJ1-5, with D possibly TRBD1 on 5 matching bases. The CDR3 is 14 amino acids. Germline V gene sequence: CDR1 MDHEN, CDR2 SYDVKM. V was trimmed by 2 bases and J by 7 bases, leaving 12 bases between them. CDR3 bases: TGTGCCAGCAGTTTAGCGGGGGTAGGACAGCCCCAGCATTTT. It codes for CASSLAGVGQPQHF.

Of note for this clone: The junction departs from the called germline gene at one end, perhaps through a read error. The chain combines TRBV7-9 with TRBJ1-2; D is unclear. CDR3 size: 12 residues. Germline loops: CDR1 SEHNR, CDR2 FQNEAQ (reference sequence). CDR3 in DNA: TGTTCCAGCAGCTTTGAGAACTATGGCTACACCTTC. Encoded protein: CSSSFENYGYTF.

Remarks on this clone: The same CDR3 is also encoded by other DNA sequences in this sample. The chain couples TRBV28 to TRBJ2-1; TRBD2 aligns across 12 bases. This CDR3 is built from 15 residues. CDR1 and CDR2 from the germline V gene are MDHEN and SYDVKM. Germline trimming cut 5 bases from V and 7 bases from J; bases unmatched to any gene: 6. CDR3 DNA sequence: TGTGCCAGCAGTCCCGGGACTAGCGGGTCTAATGAGCAGTTCTTC. It codes for CASSPGTSGSNEQFF.

This chain connects TRBV19 to TRBJ2-2, with D unclear. The V end was cut by 7 bases, the J end by 2 bases, with 14 bases between. The CDR3 sequence is 15 residues long. The germline V gene encodes CDR1 LNHDA and CDR2 SQIVND (reference sequence). CDR3 amino acids: CASNWLGLNTGELFF. CDR3 DNA sequence: TGTGCCAGTAATTGGTTGGGCCTTAACACCGGGGAGCTGTTTTTT. The full variable domain, its missing parts supplied by reference TRBV19 and TRBJ2-2, is DGGITQSPKYLFRKEGQNVTLSCEQNLNHDAMYWYRQDPGQGLRLIYYSQIVNDFQKGDIAEGYSVSREKKESFPLTVTSAQKNPTAFYLCASNWLGLNTGELFFGEGSRLTVL.

The gene calls are TRBV19 and TRBJ1-3, with 8 nucleotides matching TRBD1. The CDR3 totals 18 residues. Trimming removed 4 bases from V and 4 bases from J; junction bases left unmatched: 15. Germline CDR1 is LNHDA and CDR2 is SQIVND (reference sequence). CDR3 in amino acids: CASSKSLDRQGSGNTIYF. The CDR3 DNA is TGTGCCAGTAGTAAAAGTTTGGACAGACAGGGGTCCGGAAACACCATATATTTT.